A selection of T cell receptor beta chains follows, all from one sample in a study of blood T cell repertoires in COVID-19. Sequencing was performed with immunoSEQ multiplex PCR; in TCRdb, only in-frame clones are kept and a portion is missing. The data hold nearly 50,000 clones, with around 85% observed a single time. Sequenced: peripheral blood. Receptor source: a human donor in a cohort sampled during active COVID-19. Both conserved end residues are part of each CDR3. D genes are given only for firm matches. Clone size is stated in some rows and not others, as once, few, many or a class when expanded.

abundance	v_gene	j_gene	d_gene	CDR3nt	CDR3aa
NA	TRBV5-1	TRBJ1-1	NA	TGCGCCAGCAGCTTCTCTTGGAGGACCGACTTCACTGAAGCTTTCTTT	CASSFSWRTDFTEAFF
NA	TRBV6-5	TRBJ2-7	NA	TGTGCCAGCCCTCGGTCAGCATCGGTCGGGGGCGAGCAGTACTTC	CASPRSASVGGEQYF
NA	TRBV7-9	TRBJ1-2	TRBD1	TGTGCCAGTCCAGAACCCCCGGGACAGTTAAACTATGGCTACACCTTC	CASPEPPGQLNYGYTF
few	TRBV6-2/TRBV6-3	TRBJ1-2	TRBD1	TGTGCCAGCAGTGGGGACAGGCCTGGATATGGCTACACCTTC	CASSGDRPGYGYTF
NA	TRBV6-2/TRBV6-3	TRBJ1-1	NA	TGTGCCAGCAGTTACACTTCACGTAACACTGAAGCTTTCTTT	CASSYTSRNTEAFF
NA	TRBV18	TRBJ1-5	NA	TGTGCCAGCTCATCGACAGGTAATCAGCCCCAGCATTTT	CASSSTGNQPQHF
once	TRBV3-1/TRBV3-2	TRBJ2-1	TRBD1	TGTGCCAGCAGCCAAGATGAGAGTCCGTTTCAGGGGGTTAGGTTCTTC	CASSQDESPFQGVRFF
NA	TRBV3-1/TRBV3-2	TRBJ1-6	NA	TGTGCCAGCAGCCAAGAGCGTTCACCCCTCCACTTT	CASSQERSPLHF
NA	TRBV5-6	TRBJ1-5	NA	TGTGCCAGCAGCCCCACGGTTCTATCGGGGGGTTCAGTCTGTTGGCATTTT	CASSPTVLSGGSVCWHF
NA	TRBV7-2	TRBJ1-5	NA	TGTGCCAGCAGCAACTGGGGACTCAATCAGCCCCAGCATTTT	CASSNWGLNQPQHF
NA	TRBV18	TRBJ2-7	TRBD1	TGTGCCAGCTCTTCGGGACAGGGAATAACCTACGAGCAGTACTTC	CASSSGQGITYEQYF
NA	TRBV6-2/TRBV6-3	TRBJ2-6	TRBD1	TGTGCCAGCAGTGGCGCAGAGGGGGCATACGGGGCCAACGTCCTGACTTTC	CASSGAEGAYGANVLTF
NA	TRBV20-1	TRBJ2-7	TRBD2	TGCAGTGCTAGTCCAGCCGCTAGCGGGGGATCTGAGCAGTACTTC	CSASPAASGGSEQYF
NA	TRBV7-2	TRBJ2-2	TRBD2	TGTGCCAGCAGCTCCAGACTAGCGGGGCGGTTCGACACCGGGGAGCTGTTTTTT	CASSSRLAGRFDTGELFF
NA	TRBV2	TRBJ1-2	NA	TGTGCCAGCAGTGTAAGAGGGACTAAGGCCTATGGCTACACCTTC	CASSVRGTKAYGYTF
NA	TRBV6-5	TRBJ1-6	NA	TGTGCCAGCAGTTACTCATCCGCCAGTTTTTCACCCCTCCACTTT	CASSYSSASFSPLHF
NA	TRBV5-1	TRBJ2-5	TRBD1	TGCGCCAGCAGCTTAGGGACAGCACAAGAGACCCAGTACTTC	CASSLGTAQETQYF
NA	TRBV7-9	TRBJ2-2	TRBD1	TGTGCCAGCAGCTTAGAAGGGACAGTCGGGACCGGGGAGCTGTTTTTT	CASSLEGTVGTGELFF
NA	TRBV19	TRBJ2-1	NA	TGTGCCAGTAGTTTCCGGTCCTACAATGAGCAGTTCTTC	CASSFRSYNEQFF
NA	TRBV19	TRBJ1-2	NA	TGTGCCAGTAGTATTGATCGGGGGACCTATGGCTACACCTTC	CASSIDRGTYGYTF
once	TRBV10-2	TRBJ2-2	NA	TGCGCCAGCACGAGACAGGTTACGAACACCGGGGAGCTGTTTTTT	CASTRQVTNTGELFF
NA	TRBV6-4	TRBJ2-6	TRBD2	TGTGCCAGCAGTGACTCGGGTAGCGGGAGTACCCCGGGGGCCAACGTCCTGACTTTC	CASSDSGSGSTPGANVLTF
NA	TRBV7-3	TRBJ2-1	TRBD1	TGTGCCAGCAGCTTTTTCCACGGACAGGGCAGTGAGCAGTTCTTC	CASSFFHGQGSEQFF
NA	TRBV30	TRBJ1-2	TRBD1	TGTGCCCTGACAGGGGGCGTTACTGGCTACACCTTC	CALTGGVTGYTF
NA	TRBV3-1/TRBV3-2	TRBJ1-6	TRBD1	TGTGCCAGCAGCCAAGTACCGGGACAGGGATTGCCACCCCTCCACTTT	CASSQVPGQGLPPLHF
NA	TRBV9	TRBJ2-7	NA	TGTGCCAGCAGCGTAGGGGGGGGCTGCACCTGTCAGCAGTACTTC	CASSVGGGCTCQQYF